These T cell receptor beta chains were read from a single sample in a study of blood T cells in healthy people across ages. TCRdb reprocessed the 5' RACE reads via MiXCR and lists one record per CDR3 protein. The table has 1.5 million to 2 million distinct CDR3 sequences, 28% seen once; the top ten hold roughly 8.2%. The sequenced sample was blood. These receptors were collected from a woman between 25 and 40 years old in good health. Both conserved end residues are part of each CDR3.

V,J,CDR3
TRBV5-5,TRBJ2-7,CASSLLQGLSEQYF
TRBV20-1,TRBJ2-7,CSARDPGRGTYEQYF
TRBV7-2,TRBJ2-4,CASRDTGTGKNIQYF
TRBV20-1,TRBJ1-5,CSAQTGFRSNQPQHF
TRBV11-2,TRBJ1-5,CASSGGQEGYQPQHF
TRBV7-3,TRBJ2-1,CASSTSGLYNEQFF
TRBV6-2/TRBV6-3,TRBJ2-6,CASSIRDRGHPQWSGANVLTF
TRBV5-1,TRBJ1-6,CASSHGQGAASPLHF
TRBV29-1,TRBJ2-1,CSVESGASDEQFF
TRBV7-2,TRBJ2-7,CASSSTSGRRYGQYF
TRBV7-3,TRBJ2-3,CASSFRTSGDTQYF
TRBV5-4,TRBJ2-5,CASIGADKETQYF
TRBV7-9,TRBJ2-7,CASSLFRGTGGGHEQYF
TRBV7-9,TRBJ1-4,CASSTGIQGQNEKLFF
TRBV9,TRBJ2-1,CASSPGRLANSVEQFF
TRBV9,TRBJ1-6,CASSVAGGSNNSPLHF
TRBV7-6,TRBJ2-1,CASSLGTSMYEQFF
TRBV5-1,TRBJ2-2,CASSLAMVNTGELFF
TRBV7-2,TRBJ1-2,CASSHIPTCYTF
TRBV20-1,TRBJ2-7,CSARDGMGQGEQYF
TRBV3-1,TRBJ1-5,CASSPSGLDNQPQHF
TRBV4-3,TRBJ1-2,CASNQPGVDYGYTF
TRBV5-1,NA,CANSLTSGGYEQYF
TRBV7-2,TRBJ2-1,CASSASGSWEQFF
TRBV12-3/TRBV12-4,TRBJ1-1,CASSFKAEAFF
TRBV12-3/TRBV12-4,TRBJ2-1,CASSLRVAPYNEQFF
TRBV7-2,TRBJ2-1,CASSLGSDRGRSGEQFF
TRBV20-1,TRBJ1-2,CRVSPQGHGYTF
TRBV2,TRBJ2-7,CASRIGAGAGGAYEQYF
TRBV2,TRBJ2-5,CASRRRVTEETQYF
TRBV29-1,TRBJ2-1,CSVQLGAEQFF
TRBV20-1,TRBJ2-1,CSARALAGVAGGQCF
TRBV20-1,TRBJ2-1,CSGVTSGSYNEQFF
TRBV29-1,TRBJ2-1,CSLGDSRYNEQFF
TRBV5-1,TRBJ1-4,CASSGDGFGEKLFF
TRBV7-9,TRBJ2-3,CASRSGTQYF
TRBV19,TRBJ2-7,CASSRTGGAREQYF
TRBV7-2,TRBJ2-1,CASSLTSGYNEQFF
TRBV6-2/TRBV6-3,TRBJ2-7,CASSQQGAKYEQYF
TRBV5-1,TRBJ1-2,CASSGETGGGYTF
TRBV20-1,TRBJ1-1,CSARDPRTGVTEAFF
TRBV20-1,TRBJ1-1,CSAEHRGRGAFF
TRBV7-2,TRBJ1-6,CASRRTQGAKNSPLHF
TRBV20-1,TRBJ2-3,CSTLRGPDTQYF
TRBV7-2,TRBJ1-4,CASSLWPQGGLTNEKLFF
TRBV20-1,TRBJ2-7,CSARVTGTSNYEQYF
TRBV5-6,TRBJ1-6,CASSLFTIGTLHF
TRBV29-1,TRBJ2-7,CSVSGGSSSDEQYF
TRBV28,TRBJ1-4,CASSLWGTGNEKLFF
TRBV7-2,TRBJ2-2,CASSGTGTGELFF
TRBV6-1,TRBJ2-5,CASRRGRTSGDLWEQYF
TRBV11-1,TRBJ1-1,CASSLADRGDTEAFF
TRBV20-1,TRBJ1-1,CSARRRTEAFF
TRBV5-4,TRBJ2-1,CASCSRTSGGMGEQFF